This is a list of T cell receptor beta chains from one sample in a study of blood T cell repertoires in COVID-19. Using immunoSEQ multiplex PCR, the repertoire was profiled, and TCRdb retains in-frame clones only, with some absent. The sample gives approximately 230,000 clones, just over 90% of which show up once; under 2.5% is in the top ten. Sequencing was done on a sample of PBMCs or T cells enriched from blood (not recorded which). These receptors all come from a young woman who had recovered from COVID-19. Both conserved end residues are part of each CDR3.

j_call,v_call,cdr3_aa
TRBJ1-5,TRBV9,CASSARGQNNQPQHF
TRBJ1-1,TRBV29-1,CSVAQGEGTEAFF
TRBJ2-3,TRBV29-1,CSVEDGQSDTQYF
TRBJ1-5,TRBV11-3,CASSKGTGSNQPQHF
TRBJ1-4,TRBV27,CASSLSRGDEKLFF
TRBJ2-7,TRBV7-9,CASSLQTSGSLVYEQYF
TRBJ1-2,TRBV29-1,CSVDQGVYGYTF
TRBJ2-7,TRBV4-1,CASSQAGGASHEQYF
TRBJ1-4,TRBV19,CASSIRQYNEKLFF
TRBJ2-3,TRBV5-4,CASSSPRSGSTQYF
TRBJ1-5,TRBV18,CASSPGGKQPQHF
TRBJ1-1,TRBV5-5,CASSLLDSNTEAFF
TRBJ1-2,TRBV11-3,CASSLNYRGGYTF
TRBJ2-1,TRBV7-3,CASIQLYNEQFF
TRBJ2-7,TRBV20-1,CSASRVAGAYEQYF
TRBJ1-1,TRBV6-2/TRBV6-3,CASTPDRGNTEAFF
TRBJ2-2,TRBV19,CASSLPNTGELFF
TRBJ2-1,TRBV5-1,CASSLGGGRYNEQFF
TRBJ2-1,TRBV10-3,CAIRELAGASYNEQFF
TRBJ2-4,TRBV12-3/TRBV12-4,CASSLRPQDF
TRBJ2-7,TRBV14,CASSQDRSYEQYF
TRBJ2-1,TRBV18,CASSPRRLGIDNEQFF
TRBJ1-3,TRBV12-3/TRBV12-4,CASTETGSIYF
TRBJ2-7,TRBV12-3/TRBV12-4,CASSPHSYEQYF
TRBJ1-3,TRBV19,CASSYTGTGVRNTIYF
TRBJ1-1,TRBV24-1,CATSDSRTANTEAFF
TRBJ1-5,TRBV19,CASSIGGQPQHF
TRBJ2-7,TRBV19,CASSIGTGGYEQYF
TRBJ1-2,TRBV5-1,CASSLAEGVGYGYTF
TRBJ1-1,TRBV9,CASSVGEQDEAFF
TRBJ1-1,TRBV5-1,CASSQTANTEAFF
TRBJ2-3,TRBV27,CASSLPRGGENTQYF
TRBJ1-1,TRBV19,CASKLGRGGGYTEAFF
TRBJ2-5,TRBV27,CASSPIRGQGKETQYF
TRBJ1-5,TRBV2,CASSRGVNQPQHF
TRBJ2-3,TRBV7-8,CASSPFGDTQYF
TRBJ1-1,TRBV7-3,CASSSGAGTEAFF
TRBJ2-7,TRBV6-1,CASSEGPGVIYEQYF
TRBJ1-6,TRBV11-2,CASSLGRGVYNSPLHF
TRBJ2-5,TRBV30,CAWNGKGQETQYF
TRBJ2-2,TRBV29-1,CSVEGRGQGGTGELFF
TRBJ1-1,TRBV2,CASSAFSGGAGTEAFF
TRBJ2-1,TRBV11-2,CASSLERTQQFF
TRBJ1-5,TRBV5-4,CASSRGGQGKDQPQHF
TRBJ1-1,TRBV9,CASSPVAGGTEAFF
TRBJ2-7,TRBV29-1,CSVAHRVRYEQYF
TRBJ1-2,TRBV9,CASSPDIDYGYTF
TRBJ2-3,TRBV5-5,CASSLGTVTDTQYF
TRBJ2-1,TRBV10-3,CAARGNYNEQFF
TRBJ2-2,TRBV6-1,CASSEGHPRTGELFF
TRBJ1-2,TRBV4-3,CASSQGDGVFYGYTF
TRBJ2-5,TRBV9,CASSPGTGMGKETQYF